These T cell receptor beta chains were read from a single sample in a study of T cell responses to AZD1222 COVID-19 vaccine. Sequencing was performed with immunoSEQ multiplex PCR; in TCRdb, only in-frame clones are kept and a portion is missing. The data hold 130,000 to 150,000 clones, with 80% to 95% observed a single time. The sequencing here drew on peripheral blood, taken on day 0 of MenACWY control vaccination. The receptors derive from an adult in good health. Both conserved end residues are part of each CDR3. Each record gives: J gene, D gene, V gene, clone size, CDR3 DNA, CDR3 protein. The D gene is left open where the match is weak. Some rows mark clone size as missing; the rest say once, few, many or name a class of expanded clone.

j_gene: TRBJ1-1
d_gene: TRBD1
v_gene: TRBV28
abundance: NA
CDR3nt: TGTGCCAGCACGACAGGGTCCCTGAACACTGAAGCTTTCTTT
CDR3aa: CASTTGSLNTEAFF

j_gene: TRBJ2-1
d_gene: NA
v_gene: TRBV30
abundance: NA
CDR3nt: TGTGCCTGGAGTCGGGGGGCCGGTGAGCAGTTCTTC
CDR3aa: CAWSRGAGEQFF

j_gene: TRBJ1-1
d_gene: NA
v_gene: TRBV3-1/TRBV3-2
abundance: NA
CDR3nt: TGTGCCAGCAGCCATTCAGGGGCGCCTGAAGCTTTCTTT
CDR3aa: CASSHSGAPEAFF

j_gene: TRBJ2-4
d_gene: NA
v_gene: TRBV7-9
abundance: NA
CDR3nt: TGTGCCAGCAGCTCGGACTTAAACATTCAGTACTTC
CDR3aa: CASSSDLNIQYF

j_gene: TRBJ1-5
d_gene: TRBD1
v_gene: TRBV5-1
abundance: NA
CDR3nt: TGCGCCAGCAGCTTGGGTGGAGGGGGCTATCAGCCCCAGCATTTT
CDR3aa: CASSLGGGGYQPQHF

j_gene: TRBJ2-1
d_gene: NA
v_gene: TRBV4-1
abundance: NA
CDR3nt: TGCGCCAGCAGCCAAGCTACAGGTGGTGAGCAGTTCTTC
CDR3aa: CASSQATGGEQFF

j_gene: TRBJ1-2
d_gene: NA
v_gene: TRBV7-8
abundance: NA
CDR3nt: TGTGCCAGCAGCCCGGACGGATACTATGGCTACACCTTC
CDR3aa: CASSPDGYYGYTF

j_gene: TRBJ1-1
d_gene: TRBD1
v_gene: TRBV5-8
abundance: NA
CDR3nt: TGTGCCAGCACCTCGCGGGGCTCGCAAGGGGGCAACACTGAAGCTTTCTTT
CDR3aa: CASTSRGSQGGNTEAFF

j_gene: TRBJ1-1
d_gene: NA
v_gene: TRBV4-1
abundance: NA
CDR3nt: TGCGCCAGCAGCCAGCCCGGGTCCAAGAACACTGAAGCTTTCTTT
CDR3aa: CASSQPGSKNTEAFF

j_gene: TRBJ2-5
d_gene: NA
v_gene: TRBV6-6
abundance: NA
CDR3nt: TGTGCCAGCACCACGACTTTGCGCAAAGGGGAGACCCAGTACTTC
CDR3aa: CASTTTLRKGETQYF

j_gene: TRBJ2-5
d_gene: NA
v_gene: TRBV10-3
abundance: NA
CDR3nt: TGTGCCATCAGTGAGGCCTCTAGCGCCAAAGAGACCCAGTACTTC
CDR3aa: CAISEASSAKETQYF

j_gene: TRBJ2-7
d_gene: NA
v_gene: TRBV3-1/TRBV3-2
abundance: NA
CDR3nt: TGTGCCAGCAGCCAAGACCCCCTCTACGAGCAGTACTTC
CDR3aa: CASSQDPLYEQYF

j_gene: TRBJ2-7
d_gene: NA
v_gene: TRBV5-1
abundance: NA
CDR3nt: TGCGCCAGCACCGTAGGGGTGGGGGAGCAGTACTTC
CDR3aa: CASTVGVGEQYF

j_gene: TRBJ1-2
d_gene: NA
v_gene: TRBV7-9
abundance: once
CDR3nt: TGTGCCAGCAGCTCATCCGGGGGACAAATCCCAAAAGGAGTAGGGGGCTACACCTTC
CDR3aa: CASSSSGGQIPKGVGGYTF

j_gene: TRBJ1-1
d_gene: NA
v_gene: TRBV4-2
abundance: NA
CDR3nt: TGTGCCAGCAGCCCCCAAGCGGGGGGCTCGAACACTGAAGCTTTCTTT
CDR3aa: CASSPQAGGSNTEAFF

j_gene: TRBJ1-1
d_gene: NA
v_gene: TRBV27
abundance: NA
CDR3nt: TGTGCCAGCAGTCACGGGTCCATGAACACTGAAGCTTTCTTT
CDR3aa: CASSHGSMNTEAFF

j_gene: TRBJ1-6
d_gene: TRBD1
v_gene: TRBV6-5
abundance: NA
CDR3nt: TGTGCCAGCAGTTTCGACCGCAAAGGGGGCTCACCCCTCCACTTT
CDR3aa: CASSFDRKGGSPLHF

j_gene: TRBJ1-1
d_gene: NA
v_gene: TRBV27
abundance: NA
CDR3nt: TGTGCCAGCAGCAAGAACACTGAAGCTTTCTTT
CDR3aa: CASSKNTEAFF

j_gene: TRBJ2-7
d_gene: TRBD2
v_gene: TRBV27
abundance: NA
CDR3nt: TGTGCCAGTTTCCTTCGACTAGCGGGAGGGCCGGTGGAGCAGTACTTC
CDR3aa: CASFLRLAGGPVEQYF

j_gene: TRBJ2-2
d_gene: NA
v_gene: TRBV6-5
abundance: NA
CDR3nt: TGTGCCAGCAGTTATGCCCTTAACACCGGGGAGCTGTTTTTT
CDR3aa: CASSYALNTGELFF

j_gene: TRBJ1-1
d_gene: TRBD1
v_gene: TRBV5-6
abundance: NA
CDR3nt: TGTGCCAGCAGCTACAGGGGGTTGGCTTTCTTT
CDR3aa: CASSYRGLAFF

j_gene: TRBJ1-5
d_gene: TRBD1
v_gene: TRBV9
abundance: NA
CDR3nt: TGTGCCAGCAGCGCAGGGGGCAGGGACCAGCCCCAGCATTTT
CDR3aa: CASSAGGRDQPQHF

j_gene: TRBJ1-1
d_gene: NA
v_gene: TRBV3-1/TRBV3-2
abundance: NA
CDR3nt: TGTGCCAGCAGCCAAGGAATACAGAACACTGAAGCTTTCTTT
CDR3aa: CASSQGIQNTEAFF

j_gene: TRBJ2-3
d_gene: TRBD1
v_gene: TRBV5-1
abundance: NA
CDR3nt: TGCGCCAGCAGCCCTGGAGGTCAGGGGGTGACAGATACGCAGTATTTT
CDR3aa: CASSPGGQGVTDTQYF

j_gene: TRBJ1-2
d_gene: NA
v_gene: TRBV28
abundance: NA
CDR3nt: TGTGCCAGCAGTTTATGGGGTAGCTATGGCTACACCTTC
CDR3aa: CASSLWGSYGYTF

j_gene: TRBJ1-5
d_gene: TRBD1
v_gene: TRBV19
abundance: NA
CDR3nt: TGTGCCAGTACGGGTCAGGGGGCCGTAACGGGCAATCAGCCCCAGCATTTT
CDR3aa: CASTGQGAVTGNQPQHF

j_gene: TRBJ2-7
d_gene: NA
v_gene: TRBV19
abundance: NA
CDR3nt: TGTGCCAGTAGTATTGGAGACACTTACGAGCAGTACTTC
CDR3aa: CASSIGDTYEQYF

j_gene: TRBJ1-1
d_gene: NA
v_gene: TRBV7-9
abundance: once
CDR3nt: TGTGCCAGCAGCTTAACAGGGTCTCAAGCTTTCTTT
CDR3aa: CASSLTGSQAFF

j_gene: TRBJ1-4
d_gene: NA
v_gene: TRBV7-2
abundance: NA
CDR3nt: TGTGCCAGCAGCTTGGGGACGGCTGAAAAACTGTTTTTT
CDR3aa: CASSLGTAEKLFF

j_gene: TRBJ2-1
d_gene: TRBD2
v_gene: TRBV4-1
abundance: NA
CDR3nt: TGCGCCAGCAGCCAGAGGACTAGCGGGAGTATTAGGGGGGGCAATGAGCAGTTCTTC
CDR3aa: CASSQRTSGSIRGGNEQFF

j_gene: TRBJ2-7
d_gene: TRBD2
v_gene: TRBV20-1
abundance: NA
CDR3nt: TGCAGTGCTAGTGGGGGGGTCTCCTACGAGCAGTACTTC
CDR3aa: CSASGGVSYEQYF

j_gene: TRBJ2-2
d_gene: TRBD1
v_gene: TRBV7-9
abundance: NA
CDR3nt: TGTGCCAGCAGCTCGACAAACAGGGGCCGGAACACCGGGGAGCTGTTTTTT
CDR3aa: CASSSTNRGRNTGELFF

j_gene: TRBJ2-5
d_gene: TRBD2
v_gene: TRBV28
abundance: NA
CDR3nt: TGTGCCAGTCGTTCCGGGACTAGGACTCGAGAGACCCAGTACTTC
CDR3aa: CASRSGTRTRETQYF

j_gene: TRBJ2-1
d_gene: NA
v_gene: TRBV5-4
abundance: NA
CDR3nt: TGTGCCAGCAGCGTATCAGGGGGGGATGAGCAGTTCTTC
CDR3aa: CASSVSGGDEQFF

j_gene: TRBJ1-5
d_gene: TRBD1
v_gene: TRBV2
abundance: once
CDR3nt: TGTGCCAGCGACAGGGATCGGCAGCCCCAGCATTTT
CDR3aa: CASDRDRQPQHF

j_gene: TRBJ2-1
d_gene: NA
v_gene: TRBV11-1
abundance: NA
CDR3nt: TGTGCCAGCAGCACCGGTAGGGGCAATGAGCAGTTCTTC
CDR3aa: CASSTGRGNEQFF

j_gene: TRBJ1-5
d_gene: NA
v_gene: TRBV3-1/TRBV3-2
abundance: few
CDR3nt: TGTGCCAGCAGCCAAGGATCAGGATATCAGCCCCAGCATTTT
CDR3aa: CASSQGSGYQPQHF

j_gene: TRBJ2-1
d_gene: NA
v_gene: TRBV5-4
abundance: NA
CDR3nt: TGTGCCAGCAGCTTGGATCTGGTCCGCTCCTACAATGAGCAGTTCTTC
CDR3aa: CASSLDLVRSYNEQFF

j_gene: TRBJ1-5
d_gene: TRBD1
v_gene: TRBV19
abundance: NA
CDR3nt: TGTGCCAGTAGTCTGACAGGGAAAGGCAATCAGCCCCAGCATTTT
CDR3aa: CASSLTGKGNQPQHF

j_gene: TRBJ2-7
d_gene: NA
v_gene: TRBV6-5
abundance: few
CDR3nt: TGTGCCAGCAGTTACTCGAGCAGGGCCTACGAGCAGTACTTC
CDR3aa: CASSYSSRAYEQYF

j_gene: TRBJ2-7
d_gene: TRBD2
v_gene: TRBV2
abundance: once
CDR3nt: TGTGCCAGCAGTATGACTAGCGGGAGGACGGGCGAGCAGTACTTC
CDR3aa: CASSMTSGRTGEQYF

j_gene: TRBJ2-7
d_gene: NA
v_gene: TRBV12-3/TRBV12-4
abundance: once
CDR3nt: TGTGCCTCCGGGACACGACCGACCGAGCAGTACTTC
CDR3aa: CASGTRPTEQYF

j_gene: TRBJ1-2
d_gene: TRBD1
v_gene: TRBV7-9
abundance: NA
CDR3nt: TGTGCCAGCAGCTTCTTGGCAGGGGGGACTAACTATGGCTACACCTTC
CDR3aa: CASSFLAGGTNYGYTF

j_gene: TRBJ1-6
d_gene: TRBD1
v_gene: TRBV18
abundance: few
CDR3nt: TGTGCCAGCTCACCACAAAGACAGGGCGTCAATTCACCCCTCCACTTT
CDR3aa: CASSPQRQGVNSPLHF

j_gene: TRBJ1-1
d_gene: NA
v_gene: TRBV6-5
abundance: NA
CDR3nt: TGTGCCAGCAGTATAATACAATTGGGGACTGAAGCTTTCTTT
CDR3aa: CASSIIQLGTEAFF

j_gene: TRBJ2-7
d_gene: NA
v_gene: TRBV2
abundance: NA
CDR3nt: TGTGCCAGCTCCCCCCCCATGGTGTACGAGCAGTACTTC
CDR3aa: CASSPPMVYEQYF

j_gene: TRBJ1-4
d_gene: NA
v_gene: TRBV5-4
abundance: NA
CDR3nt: TGTGCCAGCAGCCCAGGGCTTTCGAATGAAAAACTGTTTTTT
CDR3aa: CASSPGLSNEKLFF

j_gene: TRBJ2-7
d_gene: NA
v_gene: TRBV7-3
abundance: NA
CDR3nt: TGTGCCAGCAGCCCCGTCGGGAGCTACGAGCAGTACTTC
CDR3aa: CASSPVGSYEQYF

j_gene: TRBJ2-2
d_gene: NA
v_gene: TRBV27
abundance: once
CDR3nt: TGTGCCAGCAGTTTAGTCAGGACGGCCGGGGAGCTGTTTTTT
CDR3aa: CASSLVRTAGELFF

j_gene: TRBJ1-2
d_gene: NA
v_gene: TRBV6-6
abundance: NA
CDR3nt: TGTGCCAGCAGTCGATCCCCATCGACGGAAACATATGGCTACACCTTC
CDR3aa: CASSRSPSTETYGYTF

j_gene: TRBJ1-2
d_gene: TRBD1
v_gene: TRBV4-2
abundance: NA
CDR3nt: TGTGCCAGCAGCCAACAGGGGGCCAACTATGGCTACACCTTC
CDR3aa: CASSQQGANYGYTF